This T cell receptor (beta chain) was recovered during a study of blood T cell repertoires in COVID-19. For the study at large: PBMCs, B-cell-depleted T cells, or T cells provided the cDNA or gDNA that made up the material.

CDR1 is MNHEY, CDR2 SVGEGT, per germline. Trimming cost V 2 bases and J 0 bases, with 13 bases left between them. The CDR3 has 17 residues. The study recruited people aged roughly 18 to 95 years across approximately 25 US areas. Participants reported their clinical history, and cohort assignment relied on those reports. Clones were sequenced by immunoSEQ multiplex PCR, and TCRdb holds only the in-frame ones, with some missing. The sample includes about 350,000 clones, over 75% of them seen just once. The V call is TRBV6-2 or TRBV6-3, the J call TRBJ2-2; perhaps TRBD1 as D (5 bases). The sample comprised PBMCs or T cells enriched from blood (not recorded which). This clonotype was sampled from a woman aged 25 to 39 who had recovered from COVID-19. The CDR3 DNA reads TGTGCCAGCAGTTACCCGGAGCTGGGGCCGAACACCGGGGAGCTGTTTTTT. Its translation: CASSYPELGPNTGELFF.